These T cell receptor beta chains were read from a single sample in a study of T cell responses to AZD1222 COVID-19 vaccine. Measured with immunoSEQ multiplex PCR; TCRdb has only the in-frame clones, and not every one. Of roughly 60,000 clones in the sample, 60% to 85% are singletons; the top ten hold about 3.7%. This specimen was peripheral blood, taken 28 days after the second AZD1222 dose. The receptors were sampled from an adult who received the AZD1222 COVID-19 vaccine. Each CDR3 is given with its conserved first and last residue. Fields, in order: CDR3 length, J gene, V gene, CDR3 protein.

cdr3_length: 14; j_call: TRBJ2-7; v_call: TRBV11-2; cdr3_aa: CASSLATDPYEQYF
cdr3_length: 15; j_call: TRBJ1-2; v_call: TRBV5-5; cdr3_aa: CASSIPLPGVYGYTF
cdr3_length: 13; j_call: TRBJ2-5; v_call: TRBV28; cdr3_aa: CASRFGPQETQYF
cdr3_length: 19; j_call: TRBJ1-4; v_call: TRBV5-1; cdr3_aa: CASSLGTGTGDVTNEKLFF
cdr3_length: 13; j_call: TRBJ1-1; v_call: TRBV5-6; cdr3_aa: CASSRGQLDEAFF
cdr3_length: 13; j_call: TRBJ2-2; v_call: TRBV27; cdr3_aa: CAGGHPNTGELFF
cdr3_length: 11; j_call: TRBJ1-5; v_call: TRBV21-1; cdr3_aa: CASSPCQPQHF
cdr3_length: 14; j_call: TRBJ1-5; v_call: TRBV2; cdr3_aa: CASSERGSNQPQHF
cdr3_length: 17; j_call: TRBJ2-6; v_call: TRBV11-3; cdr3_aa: CASSKQGLLSGANVLTF
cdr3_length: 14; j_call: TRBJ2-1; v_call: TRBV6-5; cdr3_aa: CASSYLGAYNEQFF
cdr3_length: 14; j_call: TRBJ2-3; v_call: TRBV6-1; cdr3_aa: CASSEGHGTDTQYF
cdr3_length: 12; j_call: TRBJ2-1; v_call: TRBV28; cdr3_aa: CASSLKHHEQFF
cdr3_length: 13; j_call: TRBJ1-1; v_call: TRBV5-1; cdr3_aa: CASSLSSATEAFF
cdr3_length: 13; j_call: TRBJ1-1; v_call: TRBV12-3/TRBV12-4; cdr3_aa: CASSSGEGTEAFF
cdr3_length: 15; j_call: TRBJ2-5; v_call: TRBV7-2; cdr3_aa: CASSLRGQYQETQYF
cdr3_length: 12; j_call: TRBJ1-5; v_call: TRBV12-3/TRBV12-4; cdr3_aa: CASTQGAGRRHF
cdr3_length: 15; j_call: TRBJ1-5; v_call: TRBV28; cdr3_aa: CASSLGQGYNQPQHF
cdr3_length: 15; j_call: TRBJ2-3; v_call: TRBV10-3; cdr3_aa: CAISEGGKSTDTQYF
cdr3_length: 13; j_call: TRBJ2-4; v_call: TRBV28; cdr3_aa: CASSPYRENIQYF
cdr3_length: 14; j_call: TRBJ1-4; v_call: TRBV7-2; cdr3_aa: CASSRGQGHEKLFF
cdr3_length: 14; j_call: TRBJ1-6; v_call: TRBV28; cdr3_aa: CASFPNREFSPLHF
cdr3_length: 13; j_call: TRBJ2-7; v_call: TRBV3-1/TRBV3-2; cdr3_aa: CASSQDGLAEQYF
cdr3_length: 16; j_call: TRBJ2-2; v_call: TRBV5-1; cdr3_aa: CASSLRQAANTGELFF
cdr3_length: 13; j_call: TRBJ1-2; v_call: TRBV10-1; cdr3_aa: CASSDDTVYGYTF
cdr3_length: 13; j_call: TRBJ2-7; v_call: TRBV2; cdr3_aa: CASRDWSSYEQYF
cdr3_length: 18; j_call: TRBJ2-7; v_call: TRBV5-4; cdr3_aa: CASSSWGQGHYYSYEQYF
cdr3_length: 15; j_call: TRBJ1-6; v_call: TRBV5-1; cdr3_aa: CASSLGGVRNSPLHF
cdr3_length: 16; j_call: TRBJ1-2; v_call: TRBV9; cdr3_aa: CASSVATRIGLDGYTF
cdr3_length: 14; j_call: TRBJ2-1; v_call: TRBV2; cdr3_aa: CASSEDRSYNEQFF
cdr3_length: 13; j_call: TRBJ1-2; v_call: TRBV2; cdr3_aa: CASVQLIQVGYTF
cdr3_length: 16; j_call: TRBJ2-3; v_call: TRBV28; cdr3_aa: CASSLPPGANTDTQYF
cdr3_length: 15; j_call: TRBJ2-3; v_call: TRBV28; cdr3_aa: CASAGGGSDGNTQYF
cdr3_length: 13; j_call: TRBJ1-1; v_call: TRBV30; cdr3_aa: CAWSRITAGEAFF
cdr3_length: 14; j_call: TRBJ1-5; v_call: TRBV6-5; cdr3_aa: CASSITGGFQPQHF
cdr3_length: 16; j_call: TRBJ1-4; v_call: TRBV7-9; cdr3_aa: CASSARGHRRNEKLFF
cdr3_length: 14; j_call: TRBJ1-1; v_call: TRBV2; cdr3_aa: CASSAGGGLTEAFF
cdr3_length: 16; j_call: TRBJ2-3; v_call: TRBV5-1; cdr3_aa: CASSLWGTGITDTQYF
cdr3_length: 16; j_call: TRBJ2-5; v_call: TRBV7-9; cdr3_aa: CASSLGQASLQETQYF
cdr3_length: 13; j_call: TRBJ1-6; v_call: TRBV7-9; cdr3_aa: CASSSGTASPLHF
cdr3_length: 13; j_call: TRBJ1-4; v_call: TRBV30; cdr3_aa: CAWRHATNEKLFF
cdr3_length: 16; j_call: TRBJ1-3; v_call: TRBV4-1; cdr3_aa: CASSQEIGVAGNTIYF
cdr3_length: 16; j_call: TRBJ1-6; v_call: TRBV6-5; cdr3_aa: CASSYSSPSLGSPLHF
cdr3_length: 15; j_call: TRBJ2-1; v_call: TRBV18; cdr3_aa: CASSTLAGGNNEQFF
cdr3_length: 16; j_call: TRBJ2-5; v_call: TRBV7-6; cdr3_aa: CASSLFGQGRQETQYF
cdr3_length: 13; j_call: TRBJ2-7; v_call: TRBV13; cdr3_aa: CASSLTGDHEQYF
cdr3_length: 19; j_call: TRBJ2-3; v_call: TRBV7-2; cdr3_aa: CASSLAPSGGAPGTDTQYF
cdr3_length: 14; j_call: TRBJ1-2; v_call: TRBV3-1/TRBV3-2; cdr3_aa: CASSQEGRGQGYTF
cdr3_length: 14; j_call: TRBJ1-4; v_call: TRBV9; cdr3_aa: CASSVVGAGEKLFF
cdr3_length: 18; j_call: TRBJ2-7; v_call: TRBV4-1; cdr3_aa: CASSQEWGSGGVTYEQYF
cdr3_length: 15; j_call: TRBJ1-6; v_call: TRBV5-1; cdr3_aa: CASSFGPQDNSPLHF
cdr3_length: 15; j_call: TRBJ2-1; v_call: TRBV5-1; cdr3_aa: CASSEVMGRGVEQFF
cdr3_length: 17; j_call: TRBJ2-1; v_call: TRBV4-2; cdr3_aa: CASSQVSVLTTYNEQFF
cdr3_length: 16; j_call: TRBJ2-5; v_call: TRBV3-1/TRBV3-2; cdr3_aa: CASSQDEAGVGETQYF
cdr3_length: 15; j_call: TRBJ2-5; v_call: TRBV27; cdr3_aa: CASSSSGQGEETQYF
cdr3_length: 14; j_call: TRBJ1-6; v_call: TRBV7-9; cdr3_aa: CASSSGFYNSPLHF
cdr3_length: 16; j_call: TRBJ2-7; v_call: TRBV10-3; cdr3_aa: CAISDQDSLVLYEQYF
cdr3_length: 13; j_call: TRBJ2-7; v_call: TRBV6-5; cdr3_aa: CASSYLTGYEQYF